This passage covers 31 T cell receptor beta chains from one sample sequenced in a study of regulatory T cells in long-lasting Graves disease. Arm-PCR with iRepertoire HTBI primers amplified the CDR3 regions for these TCR beta libraries. One entry per CDR3 protein, called by TCRdb with MiXCR from the multiplex PCR reads. The sample shows around 450,000 distinct CDR3 sequences, around a fifth of them seen only once. The sample's time point: persistent/refractory GD, antithyroid drugs over 5 years with positive TRAb. The TCR library was prepared using RNA isolated from PBMCs. The input for sequencing was peripheral blood mononuclear cells (PBMCs), taken when the disease was refractory, from a patient treated with antithyroid drugs. Receptors were obtained from a female donor with Graves disease.

This clonotype was recorded a few times. V gene TRBV20-1 combines with J gene TRBJ1-1, with no clear D. The CDR3 is 14 amino acids. The ends were cut back, 4 bases at V and 1 base at J, with 13 bases in the middle. Looked up from germline, CDR1 is DFQATT and CDR2 is SNEGSKA (reference sequence). The chain's CDR3 is CSATPGRGNTEAFF. Written as DNA, the CDR3 is TGCAGTGCTACACCTGGACGGGGGAACACTGAAGCTTTCTTT.

This clonotype came up a few times. This chain uses TRBV18 with TRBJ2-7; D is perhaps TRBD1 (6 bases). The CDR3 totals 15 residues. From germline, CDR1 is KGHSH and CDR2 LQKENI. Trimming pared 3 bases from V and 6 bases from J, leaving 18 bases between. The CDR3 region is CASSPQGIGAREQYF. CDR3 DNA sequence: TGTGCCAGCTCACCTCAGGGGATAGGGGCTCGCGAGCAGTACTTC.

This clonotype was picked up many times. This sequence joins TRBV27 and TRBJ2-4, with D perhaps given as TRBD1 or TRBD2 (5 bases each). Germline CDR1 reads MNHEY; CDR2 reads SMNVEV (reference sequence). This CDR3 is 16 amino acids long. Trimming took off 5 bases at V and 0 bases at J, with 14 bases between the two ends. Here the CDR3 DNA reads TGTGCCAGCAGTGCCCAGTGGGGGAAAGCCAAAAACATTCAGTACTTC. It codes for CASSAQWGKAKNIQYF.

In its sample, this clonotype was seen many times. The chain is built from TRBV28 and TRBJ2-7; 7 bases are shared with TRBD1. J lost 3 bases, V lost 1 base, and 6 bases had no gene match. The CDR3 sequence is 15 residues long. Germline V gives CDR1 MDHEN, CDR2 SYDVKM. In DNA, the CDR3 is TGTGCCAGCAGTTTATCTCGGACAGGACACTACGAGCAGTACTTC. This encodes CASSLSRTGHYEQYF.

At least ten counts were recorded for this clonotype. This chain connects TRBV2 to TRBJ1-1; 12 bases align to TRBD1. The germline gives CDR1 SNHLY, CDR2 FYNNEI. V lost 9 bases and J lost 1; bases outside the gene matches: 6. This CDR3 is built from 15 residues. The CDR3 DNA reads as TGTGCCAGTGACCGGGACAGGGGGCGGAACACTGAAGCTTTCTTT. This sequence encodes CASDRDRGRNTEAFF.

To note about this clonotype: A much larger clone lies a single base off, so this may be a read error. The V gene is TRBV6-1, the J gene TRBJ2-6; D possibly corresponds to TRBD1 (5 bases). This CDR3 is 17 amino acids long. Germline values: CDR1 MNHNS, CDR2 SASEGT. Here the CDR3 DNA reads TGTGCCAGCAGTAAATGGACAACCAGCTCTGGGGCCAACGTCCTGGCTTTC. This sequence encodes CASSKWTTSSGANVLAF.

This clonotype was seen ten or more times. This rearrangement joins TRBV20-1 to TRBJ2-5; D ambiguous. Germline assignment: CDR1 DFQATT and CDR2 SNEGSKA (reference sequence). V lost 1 base and J lost 1, with 7 bases in between. CDR3 size: 13 residues. This CDR3 reads CSARVVSQETQYF. For the CDR3, the DNA is TGCAGTGCTAGAGTCGTCTCCCAAGAGACCCAGTACTTC.

This clonotype appeared many times. This sequence joins TRBV11-2 and TRBJ2-5; TRBD2 agrees at 10 bases. CDR1 is SGHAT, CDR2 FQNNGV, per germline. The CDR3 runs to 15 residues. J gave up 5 bases and V 6 bases, and 9 bases lay outside the gene matches. The CDR3 DNA reads TGTGCCAGCAGACAAGCGGGAGGGGGAGAGGAGACCCAGTACTTC. Translating gives CASRQAGGGEETQYF.

This clonotype appeared many times. The J gene is TRBJ1-3, the V gene TRBV28, with TRBD1 matching over 7 bases. Germline CDR1 is MDHEN and CDR2 is SYDVKM. V lost 6 bases to trimming and J lost 0 bases; unmatched junction nucleotides: 8. The CDR3 has 16 amino acids. The DNA for the CDR3 is TGTGCCAGCAGCTCCGCCCGGGACAGCTCTGGAAACACCATATATTTT. This codes for CASSSARDSSGNTIYF.

The chain employs TRBV9 and TRBJ2-2; no firm D call. Trimming removed 2 bases from V and 1 base from J, with 6 bases in between. The length of the CDR3 is 14 residues. Germline CDR1 reads SGDLS; CDR2 reads YYNGEE. DNA of the CDR3: TGTGCCAGCAGCGTTAGAGGGAACACCGGGGAGCTGTTTTTT. This gives the protein CASSVRGNTGELFF.

This chain links TRBV28 with TRBJ2-4, with 12 bases identical to TRBD2. The V segment lost 5 bases and the J segment 9 bases; nucleotides outside the gene matches: 8. CDR3 size: 15 residues. Germline values: CDR1 MDHEN, CDR2 SYDVKM. The CDR3 bases are TGTGCCAGCAGTCTAGCGGGAGGGGCGGGGGGCATTCAGTACTTC. Protein product: CASSLAGGAGGIQYF.

The genes are TRBV7-9 and TRBJ2-7, with a weak D call TRBD2 (5 bases). Deletions cut 1 base from V and 0 bases from J, with 19 bases between. This CDR3 spans 18 amino acids. CDR1 SEHNR and CDR2 FQNEAQ come from the germline V gene (reference sequence). This chain's CDR3 is CASSLDRALAMSSYEQYF. The CDR3 region has the DNA TGTGCCAGCAGCTTAGATAGGGCGCTAGCCATGAGCTCCTACGAGCAGTACTTC.

The sample holds many counts of this clonotype. The chain couples TRBV28 to TRBJ1-2, with D hard to call. The germline V and J ends were trimmed by 2 bases and 0 bases, with 10 bases remaining between them. Germline CDR1 reads MDHEN; CDR2 reads SYDVKM. This CDR3 is built from 15 residues. CDR3 DNA: TGTGCCAGCAGTTTAGATCTGGGGTCTAACTATGGCTACACCTTC. This gives the protein CASSLDLGSNYGYTF.

In this sample, this clonotype turned up a few times. The chain is built from TRBV3-1 and TRBJ2-6; D perhaps matches TRBD1 (6 bases). Trimming cost V 6 bases and J 0 bases, with 9 bases left between them. The CDR3 is 15 residues long. Germline V lookup: CDR1 LGHDT, CDR2 YNNKEL (reference sequence). CDR3 in DNA: TGTGCCAGCAGTACGGACAGCTCTGGGGCCAACGTCCTGACTTTC. It yields the protein CASSTDSSGANVLTF.

This clonotype was counted between two and nine times. The rearrangement uses TRBV16 and TRBJ1-1; no clear D gene. This CDR3 has 11 amino acids. Trimming pared 7 bases from V and 4 bases from J, leaving 7 bases between. Germline V gives CDR1 KGHSY, CDR2 FQNENV. The CDR3 sequence: CASNDGTEAFF. The CDR3, as DNA: TGTGCCAGCAACGATGGCACTGAAGCTTTCTTT.

V and J are TRBV5-1 and TRBJ2-7, with D possibly TRBD2 on 5 matching bases. In germline, CDR1 is SGHRS, CDR2 YFSETQ. The CDR3 is 13 residues long. Trimming shortened V by 3 bases and J by 6 bases, and 13 bases separated the two germline ends. CDR3 in amino acids: CASSSADAGEQYF. The CDR3 nucleotides are TGCGCCAGCAGCTCCGCTGATGCGGGCGAGCAGTACTTC.

The chain uses TRBV7-9 and TRBJ2-7, with 9 bases fitting TRBD2. Trimming took 8 bases from V and 4 from J; bases not matched to a gene: 9. The CDR3 runs to 14 residues. Germline V gene sequence: CDR1 SEHNR, CDR2 FQNEAQ (reference sequence). CDR3 residues: CASSFSGRPYEQYF. CDR3 in DNA: TGTGCCAGCTCATTTAGCGGGAGACCATACGAGCAGTACTTC.

This clonotype was detected a few times. V usage is TRBV7-9 and J usage is TRBJ1-5; 8 nucleotides match TRBD1. CDR3 size: 13 residues. Germline values: CDR1 SEHNR, CDR2 FQNEAQ (reference sequence). Trimming removed 6 bases from V and 4 bases from J; junction bases left unmatched: 2. Here the CDR3 DNA reads TGTGCCAGCAGGGGACAGGAGAATCAGCCCCAGCATTTT. Translation gives CASRGQENQPQHF.

The chain's CDR3 is CASSLETSDEQFF. The CDR3 DNA is TGTGCCAGCAGCTTAGAAACTAGTGATGAGCAGTTCTTC. The chain joins TRBV7-9 to TRBJ2-1; TRBD2 might be the D (5 bases). This CDR3 has 13 amino acids. Trimming took off 1 base at V and 8 bases at J, with 9 bases between the two ends. Germline V gene lookup returns CDR1 SEHNR and CDR2 FQNEAQ (reference sequence).

This clonotype has at least ten counts. The rearrangement uses TRBV27 and TRBJ1-2; 7 bases line up with TRBD1. The CDR3 runs to 17 residues. V shed 4 bases and J 3 bases; nucleotides not matched to a gene: 14. Germline V gene data show CDR1 as MNHEY and CDR2 as SMNVEV (reference sequence). The CDR3 DNA sequence: TGTGCCAGCAGTTCCCTCTACCCAGACAGGGTAGACTATGGCTACACCTTC. Its protein is CASSSLYPDRVDYGYTF.

The rearrangement joins TRBV7-2 to TRBJ1-6; D is unresolved. CDR3 length: 16 amino acids. Trimming pared 1 base from V and 4 bases from J, leaving 11 bases between. Germline loops: CDR1 SGHTA, CDR2 FQGNSA. The CDR3 reads CASSLVGIGYNSPLHF. CDR3 coding DNA: TGTGCCAGCAGCTTAGTGGGTATCGGTTATAATTCACCCCTCCACTTT.

The chain carries TRBV20-1 and TRBJ2-1, with 11 nucleotides matching TRBD2. V lost 4 bases and J lost 1; bases outside the gene matches: 0. Germline CDR1 reads DFQATT; CDR2 reads SNEGSKA (reference sequence). This CDR3 contains 14 residues. The CDR3 nucleotides are TGCAGTGCTACTAGCGGGAGGTCCTACAATGAGCAGTTCTTC. Its translation is CSATSGRSYNEQFF.

This clonotype was recorded at least ten times. Here the CDR3 DNA reads TGTGCCAGCAGTGGGTCAGGGGTGTATCAGCCCCAGCATTTT. Translating gives CASSGSGVYQPQHF. The chain has TRBV2 and TRBJ1-5, with D possibly matching TRBD1 (6 bases). V lost 4 bases and J lost 5, with 12 bases in between. Germline CDR1 is SNHLY and CDR2 is FYNNEI. This CDR3 has 14 residues. The variable domain in full, completed from reference TRBV2 and TRBJ1-5, reads EPEVTQTPSHQVTQMGQEVILRCVPISNHLYFYWYRQILGQKVEFLVSFYNNEISEKSEIFDDQFSVERPDGSNFTLKIRSTKLEDSAMYFCASSGSGVYQPQHFGDGTRLSIL.

This clonotype was observed at least ten times. DNA of the CDR3: TGTGCCATCAGTGAAAAGGGTTCCTACGAGCAGTACTTC. Protein sequence: CAISEKGSYEQYF. This rearrangement joins TRBV10-3 to TRBJ2-7, with unresolved D. Germline loops: CDR1 ENHRY, CDR2 SYGVKD. Trimming shortened V by 3 bases and J by 1 base, and 7 bases separated the two germline ends. CDR3 length: 13 amino acids.

This clonotype appeared a few times. The chain carries TRBV11-3 and TRBJ2-5; 8 bases agree with TRBD1. This CDR3 has 17 residues. V gave up 2 bases and J gave up 5 bases; unmatched junction bases: 13. Germline V gene lookup returns CDR1 SGHNT and CDR2 YENEEA. For the CDR3, the DNA is TGTGCCAGCAGCTTACACCGACCTCGGACAGGGTTTGAGACCCAGTACTTC. It is translated as CASSLHRPRTGFETQYF.

The chain is built from TRBV12-3 or TRBV12-4 and TRBJ1-1; 10 nucleotides match TRBD1. This CDR3 comprises 14 residues. Trimming cost V 4 bases and J 6 bases; bases outside gene matches: 5. CDR3 in DNA: TGTGCCAGCAGTTCGCTGACAGGGGGCTCTGAAGCTTTCTTT. This codes for CASSSLTGGSEAFF.

In its sample, this clonotype was seen many times. The chain couples TRBV28 to TRBJ1-3, with D unresolved. The V gene's germline CDR1 is MDHEN and CDR2 SYDVKM. V was cut by 3 bases and J by 1 base, with 7 bases left in between. There are 14 residues in the CDR3. The CDR3 loop reads CASSFEGSGNTIYF. For the CDR3, the DNA is TGTGCCAGCAGTTTTGAAGGGTCTGGAAACACCATATATTTT.

This clonotype was found many times. This sequence joins TRBV24-1 and TRBJ1-5, with 11 bases identical to TRBD1. The CDR3 extends over 17 amino acids. In germline, CDR1 is KGHDR, CDR2 SFDVKD. J was trimmed by 6 bases and V by 2 bases; bases with no gene match: 8. The CDR3 sequence: CATSDSGMGQGVQPQHF. Written as DNA, the CDR3 is TGTGCCACCAGTGATTCCGGGATGGGACAGGGGGTTCAGCCCCAGCATTTT.

This clonotype was seen more than once but under ten times. J is TRBJ2-5 and V is TRBV7-9; 8 bases line up with TRBD2. In germline, CDR1 is SEHNR, CDR2 FQNEAQ (reference sequence). V trimming: 8 bases; J trimming: 4 bases; junction bases outside the gene matches: 9. The CDR3 sequence is 14 residues long. The CDR3 reads CASGSGAGGETQYF. Written as DNA, the CDR3 is TGTGCCAGCGGATCGGGTGCGGGAGGAGAGACCCAGTACTTC.

This clonotype was picked up a small number of times. J is TRBJ2-2 and V is TRBV19; 9 bases align to TRBD1. J was trimmed by 6 bases and V by 5 bases; bases with no gene match: 4. There are 14 residues in the CDR3. Germline V CDR1 and CDR2: LNHDA, SQIVND (reference sequence). CDR3 protein: CASSGRQGAGELFF. CDR3 bases: TGTGCCAGTAGTGGCCGACAGGGGGCCGGGGAGCTGTTTTTT.

This clonotype has just a few counts. In DNA form, the CDR3 reads TGTGCCAGCAGCGAATACTCAGGGGGGGGACAAGAGACCCAGTACTTC. It specifies CASSEYSGGGQETQYF. The chain uses TRBV9 and TRBJ2-5; TRBD1 or TRBD2 may be the D gene (7 bases each). The V gene's germline CDR1 is SGDLS and CDR2 YYNGEE. CDR3 length: 16 amino acids. V dropped 3 bases and J dropped 2 bases, with 17 bases sitting between them.